The 16 T cell receptor beta chains below all came from one sample that was sequenced in a study of T cells in Graves' hyperthyroidism and ophthalmopathy. Amplification yielded TCR beta CDR3 regions, with RNA transcripts as the source. The HTBI primer set was used in a first-round RT-PCR of the TCR CDR3. In TCRdb, the multiplex PCR reads were re-called with MiXCR into one record per CDR3 protein. The table lists some 700,000 distinct CDR3 sequences, around a sixth of them singletons. The sequenced sample was blood. These receptors came from a man between 50 and 59 years old with Graves' hyperthyroidism.

The chain links TRBV5-1 to TRBJ2-1; the match to TRBD2 covers 13 bases. Germline V gives CDR1 SGHRS, CDR2 YFSETQ. The CDR3 spans 18 residues. Trimming cost V 0 bases and J 8 bases; bases outside gene matches: 11. CDR3: CASSLGVGTSGIIDEQFF. DNA for the CDR3: TGCGCCAGCAGCTTGGGAGTTGGGACTAGCGGGATTATAGATGAGCAGTTCTTC.

This clonotype was counted only a few times. The genes are TRBV5-4 and TRBJ1-1, with D possibly being TRBD1 (6 bases). Trimming cost V 5 bases and J 3 bases, with 17 bases left between them. The CDR3 has 15 residues. Germline V CDR1 and CDR2: SGHNT, YYREEE (reference sequence). CDR3 DNA sequence: TGTGCCAGCAGAAACCCTACAGGGTTTGACACTGAAGCTTTCTTT. Translation: CASRNPTGFDTEAFF.

The table lists this clonotype with many counts. This chain uses TRBV28 with TRBJ2-7; no clear D. CDR1 and CDR2 from the germline V gene are MDHEN and SYDVKM. V was pared by 4 bases and J by 5 bases, with 9 bases between. The CDR3 is made up of 12 amino acids. The CDR3, as DNA: TGTGCCAGCAGTTCACCAGGTGACGAGCAGTACTTC. Protein sequence: CASSSPGDEQYF. The full variable domain, its missing parts supplied by reference TRBV28 and TRBJ2-7, is DVKVTQSSRYLVKRTGEKVFLECVQDMDHENMFWYRQDPGLGLRLIYFSYDVKMKEKGDIPEGYSVSREKKERFSLILESASTNQTSMYLCASSSPGDEQYFGPGTRLTVT.

Ten or more counts support this clonotype. This chain connects TRBV6-5 to TRBJ1-5; no clear D gene. The CDR3 has 14 amino acids. With 0 bases removed from V and 3 bases from J, the gap between germline ends came to 6 bases. Germline V gene data show CDR1 as MNHEY and CDR2 as SVGAGI. CDR3 amino acids: CASSYSTLNQPQHF. The CDR3 region has the DNA TGTGCCAGCAGTTACTCGACACTCAATCAGCCCCAGCATTTT.

This clonotype has a count of ten or more. The V gene is TRBV9, the J gene TRBJ2-2; possible D gene TRBD2, 5 bases. The CDR3 is made up of 14 amino acids. Trimming pared 3 bases from V and 7 bases from J, leaving 13 bases between. Germline V gene sequence: CDR1 SGDLS, CDR2 YYNGEE. The CDR3 DNA sequence: TGTGCCAGCAGCGGTGGACTGATGGTCGGGGAGCTGTTTTTT. Amino acids: CASSGGLMVGELFF.

This clonotype has a count of ten or more. One end of the junction is discordant with germline, which a read error may explain. The chain is built from TRBV2 and TRBJ2-2, with a possible D match to TRBD1 (6 bases). The length of the CDR3 is 17 residues. Germline-derived CDR1 and CDR2 are SNHLY and FYNNEI. The CDR3 bases are TGTACCAGCAGTAGGGCAGGGGTCTCTCGCGCTTCCGGGGAGCTGTTTTTT. The encoded protein is CTSSRAGVSRASGELFF.

This clonotype was recorded many times. The V gene is TRBV7-9, the J gene TRBJ2-1; 8 bases agree with TRBD1. With 3 bases clipped from V and 3 bases from J, the junction kept 1 base outside the gene matches. CDR3 size: 14 residues. Looked up from germline, CDR1 is SEHNR and CDR2 is FQNEAQ (reference sequence). The CDR3 region is CASSLGTGYNEQFF. The CDR3 nucleotides are TGTGCCAGCAGCTTGGGGACAGGCTACAATGAGCAGTTCTTC.

This clonotype was seen at least ten times. The CDR3 DNA reads TGTGCCAAGAGGCTAGCGGGAGGGCCCAATGAGCAGTTCTTC. Encoded protein: CAKRLAGGPNEQFF. V gene TRBV2 combines with J gene TRBJ2-1; 12 bases are shared with TRBD2. Losses at the gene ends were 10 bases for V and 6 bases for J; bases not matched to a gene: 7. In germline, CDR1 is SNHLY, CDR2 FYNNEI. This CDR3 spans 14 amino acids.

In this sample, this clonotype turned up a few times. This may be a read error: a much more frequent sequence differs by one nucleotide. The chain has TRBV9 and TRBJ1-2; 7 bases are a match to TRBD1. Germline trimming cut 3 bases from V and 3 bases from J; bases unmatched to any gene: 2. Looked up from germline, CDR1 is SGDLS and CDR2 is YYNGEE. CDR3 length equals 13 residues. CDR3 sequence reads: CASSAQGHYGYTF. The CDR3 nucleotides are TGTGCCAGCAGCGCACAGGGGCACTATGGCTACACCTTC.

This clonotype has a count of ten or more. V usage is TRBV28 and J usage is TRBJ2-1, with 13 nucleotides matching TRBD2. V trimming: 10 bases; J trimming: 9 bases; junction bases outside the gene matches: 9. Germline V gives CDR1 MDHEN, CDR2 SYDVKM. The CDR3 loop spans 14 amino acids. CDR3 in amino acids: CATHTSGRAGEQFF. The DNA for the CDR3 is TGTGCCACCCATACTAGCGGGAGGGCCGGTGAGCAGTTCTTC. Looking up the rest from reference TRBV28 and TRBJ2-1 gives the full variable domain: DVKVTQSSRYLVKRTGEKVFLECVQDMDHENMFWYRQDPGLGLRLIYFSYDVKMKEKGDIPEGYSVSREKKERFSLILESASTNQTSMYLCATHTSGRAGEQFFGPGTRLTVL.

This chain uses TRBV12-3 or TRBV12-4 with TRBJ1-1; D unclear. V was cut by 7 bases and J by 5 bases, with 20 bases left in between. There are 15 residues in the CDR3. In nucleotides, the CDR3 is TGTGCCAGCACCCTAAGGCCGCAGGCCCGGACTGAAGCTTTCTTT. As protein: CASTLRPQARTEAFF.

The sample holds many counts of this clonotype. The chain employs TRBV12-3 or TRBV12-4 and TRBJ2-7; TRBD1 aligns across 8 bases. With 5 bases clipped from V and 2 bases from J, the junction kept 8 bases outside the gene matches. The CDR3 runs 15 residues. The CDR3 DNA sequence: TGTGCCAGCAGTCCCATCGGACAGGGAACCTACGAGCAGTACTTC. Translation gives CASSPIGQGTYEQYF.

This chain connects TRBV9 to TRBJ2-7, with D perhaps matching TRBD1 (6 bases). This CDR3 spans 14 amino acids. Trimming removed 0 bases from V and 3 bases from J, with 10 bases in between. Germline CDR1 and CDR2: SGDLS and YYNGEE. The CDR3: CASSVGTANYEQYF. DNA of the CDR3: TGTGCCAGCAGCGTAGGGACAGCAAACTACGAGCAGTACTTC. Full variable domain (rest looked up from reference TRBV9 and TRBJ2-7): DSGVTQTPKHLITATGQRVTLRCSPRSGDLSVYWYQQSLDQGLQFLIQYYNGEERAKGNILERFSAQQFPDLHSELNLSSLELGDSALYFCASSVGTANYEQYFGPGTRLTVT.

Only a few counts were recorded for this clonotype. The rearrangement joins TRBV20-1 to TRBJ2-3; D could derive from TRBD1 or TRBD2 (5 bases each). The CDR3 consists of 11 residues. The V gene lost 6 bases and the J gene lost 9 bases, with 13 bases spanning the gap. CDR1 is DFQATT, CDR2 SNEGSKA, per germline (reference sequence). The CDR3 sequence is CSAGTATTQYF. CDR3 nucleotide sequence: TGCAGTGCCGGGACCGCAACAACGCAGTATTTT.

The genes are TRBV5-4 and TRBJ2-3, with no clear D. There are 13 residues in the CDR3. V gave up 1 base and J gave up 4 bases, with 7 bases separating them. The germline CDR1 and CDR2 sequences are SGHNT and YYREEE (reference sequence). This CDR3 is CASSLFTSDTQYF. The DNA of the CDR3 is TGTGCCAGCAGCTTGTTTACCTCAGATACGCAGTATTTT.

Only a few counts were recorded for this clonotype. V and J are TRBV29-1 and TRBJ2-3; 8 nucleotides align to TRBD2. Trimming cost V 4 bases and J 6 bases; bases outside gene matches: 9. The length of the CDR3 is 14 residues. CDR1 and CDR2 from the germline V gene are SQVTM and ANQGSEA. CDR3 in amino acids: CSVVYREGLDTQYF. CDR3 nucleotide sequence: TGCAGCGTTGTATACCGGGAGGGCCTGGATACGCAGTATTTT.